These 7 T cell receptor beta chains originate from one sample sequenced in a study of cytomegalovirus exposure and HLA in healthy donors. 60 Vbeta and 13 Jbeta primers were used in PCR. The assay was immunoSEQ multiplex PCR, and TCRdb's table has in-frame clones only and misses some. The sample shows about 150,000 clones, about 70% of them seen only once. The sample was PBMCs. The receptors shown here come from a man in his thirties or forties in good health and CMV-seropositive.

The chain carries TRBV5-5 and TRBJ2-2; D not resolved. V lost 1 base, J lost 4 bases, and 8 bases lay in between. CDR3 length equals 14 residues. From germline, CDR1 is SGHKS and CDR2 YYEKEE (reference sequence). CDR3 bases: TGTGCCAGCAGCTTGTGGAGCACCACCGGGGAGCTGTTTTTT. It codes for CASSLWSTTGELFF.

The chain joins TRBV19 to TRBJ2-3; 7 bases align to TRBD2. This CDR3 has 13 amino acids. The V gene end was trimmed by 4 bases and the J gene end by 4 bases; junction bases not matched to a gene: 2. Germline CDR1 reads LNHDA; CDR2 reads SQIVND (reference sequence). This CDR3 is CASSTGRADTQYF. As DNA, the CDR3 is TGTGCCAGTAGTACAGGGAGGGCAGATACGCAGTATTTT.

This clone was recorded only once. The chain uses TRBV30 and TRBJ2-5; TRBD2 aligns across 7 bases. V lost 1 base to trimming and J lost 11 bases; unmatched junction nucleotides: 7. The CDR3 length is 12 residues. In germline, CDR1 is GTSNPN, CDR2 SVGIG (reference sequence). CDR3 protein: CAWSGTSNEQYF. The CDR3 DNA sequence: TGTGCCTGGAGTGGGACTAGTAATGAGCAGTACTTC.

The chain is built from TRBV11-3 and TRBJ2-4; D is unclear. Germline assignment: CDR1 SGHNT and CDR2 YENEEA. The CDR3 totals 16 residues. Trimming left V 2 bases short and J 2 bases short, with 13 bases between. CDR3 sequence reads: CASSLNRGVTKNIQYF. In nucleotides, the CDR3 is TGTGCCAGCAGCTTAAACCGAGGCGTAACCAAAAACATTCAGTACTTC. The full variable domain, completed using reference TRBV11-3 and TRBJ2-4, is EAGVVQSPRYKIIEKKQPVAFWCNPISGHNTLYWYLQNLGQGPELLIRYENEEAVDDSQLPKDRFSAERLKGVDSTLKIQPAELGDSAVYLCASSLNRGVTKNIQYFGAGTRLSVL.

The genes are TRBV9 and TRBJ2-7, with TRBD1 identical over 8 bases. Losses at the gene ends were 3 bases for V and 2 bases for J; bases not matched to a gene: 7. The CDR3 consists of 15 residues. Per the germline V gene, CDR1 is SGDLS and CDR2 is YYNGEE. In DNA form, the CDR3 reads TGTGCCAGCAGCGCCACCGGACAGGGAACCTACGAGCAGTACTTC. This gives the protein CASSATGQGTYEQYF.

This chain joins TRBV29-1 and TRBJ1-5; D is unclear. The V end lost 4 bases, the J end lost 6 bases, and 22 bases lay between the germline ends. The germline gives CDR1 SQVTM, CDR2 ANQGSEA. The CDR3 runs 16 residues. CDR3 nucleotides: TGCAGCGTTGCGACTGCGGGTCCCGCGTTGGTTCAGCCCCAGCATTTT. Translation: CSVATAGPALVQPQHF.

The chain recombines TRBV7-9 with TRBJ2-5; perhaps TRBD2 as D (6 bases). Trimming cost V 5 bases and J 1 base, with 14 bases left between them. Germline V CDR1 and CDR2: SEHNR, FQNEAQ (reference sequence). This CDR3 spans 15 amino acids. Here the CDR3 reads CASSPMGAGQETQYF. In nucleotides, the CDR3 is TGTGCCAGCAGCCCCATGGGAGCGGGCCAAGAGACCCAGTACTTC. The whole variable domain, remainder taken from reference TRBV7-9 and TRBJ2-5, is DTGVSQNPRHKITKRGQNVTFRCDPISEHNRLYWYRQTLGQGPEFLTYFQNEAQLEKSRLLSDRFSAERPKGSFSTLEIQRTEQGDSAMYLCASSPMGAGQETQYFGPGTRLLVL.